Sequencing of this T cell receptor beta chain was carried out in a study of regulatory T cells in long-lasting Graves disease (dated by TCRdb to the early 2020s). For the study in its entirety: Antithyroid drugs had been taken for less than 3 months by newly diagnosed Graves' disease patients. This study used TCR sequencing and RNA sequencing of peripheral blood to compare persistent Graves' disease patients against newly diagnosed Graves' disease patients. The study was conducted in China and was registered as a clinical trial. A total of approximately 35 samples underwent TCR sequencing: about 13 from persistent and around 20 from newly diagnosed Graves' disease patients. Broad study findings and their caveats: The small sample size was acknowledged by the authors as a limitation that may reduce accuracy. Compared with newly diagnosed patients, persistent Graves' disease patients had lower TCR Shannon entropy and fewer highly expanded clones, which suggests clonal expansion. Persistent disease showed preferential use of TRBV28, TRBJ1-2 and TRBJ2-5, whereas newly diagnosed disease favored TRBV20-1 and TRBJ2-1. Peripheral blood alone was examined, since thyroid tissue, which constituted the primary lesion, could not be accessed. Sequencing and analysis were limited to the TCR beta chain. More public clonotypes were shared among persistent patients (roughly 3,000) than among newly diagnosed patients (roughly 1,000).

At least ten counts were recorded for this clonotype. Its antigen remains unidentified. Base qualities are not at hand, and no much larger clone is one base apart. The time point label of this sample denotes: newly diagnosed GD, antithyroid drugs for less than 3 months. For both TCR sequencing and RNA sequencing, RNA was extracted from PBMCs in TRIzol. The diagnosis of Graves' disease was made according to American Thyroid Association guidelines. Recruitment of patients was carried out at an endocrinology department in Xi'an, China. From each patient, approximately 10 milliliters of peripheral blood was collected into an EDTA anticoagulant tube. Ficoll Paque Plus density gradient separation was used to isolate PBMCs, and no additional T cell sorting was done. An Agilent 2100 Bioanalyzer and agarose gel were used to check RNA quality, while a NanoDrop 2000 measured RNA concentration. Libraries were constructed by multiplex PCR. Sequenced on an Illumina HiSeq 4000. iRepertoire HTBI primers and Arm-PCR amplification of CDR3 regions were used to construct TCR beta libraries. Gel purification was performed on PCR products prior to sequencing. Per the authors' processing: Gene usage analysis of CDR3 amino acid clonotypes relied on the 60 to 65 TRBV and more than twelve TRBJ segments identified across samples. COPE and FqMerger were used to merge the filtered high-quality paired reads into contigs. Contigs were aligned with BLAST to IMGT TRBV, TRBD and TRBJ reference genes, and CDR3 was defined per IMGT. Clonotypes above 0.1% frequency were classified as highly expanded clones. Shannon entropy served as the measure of repertoire diversity, while the Gini coefficient captured V-J evenness. A clonotype found in more than one individual was treated as public. Clones were called with MiXCR by TCRdb after fastp trimmed the public reads at Q25, and only in-frame beta chains were retained. Duplicate CDR3 protein sequences are folded into a single record with the most common DNA and genes. These V and J calls derive from TCRdb rather than the authors' analysis. In this sample the table shows roughly 500,000 distinct CDR3 sequences, around 15% of which occur a single time. In total, the top ten clones hold about 15% of the sample.

Looking up the germline V gene (reference sequence) yields CDR1 SEHNR and CDR2 FQNEAQ. The CDR3 sequence holds 16 residues, the cysteine and phenylalanine included. Here the CDR3 DNA is all that survives: 48 bases in frame from base 1. V lost 5 bases and J lost 0 bases, and the count of bases not matched to a germline gene is 7. This sample was also put to use in a study of T cells in Graves' hyperthyroidism and ophthalmopathy. The second study's authors report: Stable Graves' hyperthyroidism was defined as no progression to ophthalmopathy during 18 months of follow-up. Hyperthyroidism patients were newly diagnosed, with disease duration under 2 months, and aged 18 to 65 years. Any patient with an uncontrolled infection, another autoimmune disease, pregnancy or lactation was excluded. Diagnoses relied on clinical symptoms, serum thyroxine and TRAb, thyroid ultrasound and orbital computed tomography. The first round of RT-PCR for the TCR CDR3 was performed with the HTBI primer set and the Qiagen OneStep RT-PCR kit. Blood samples also contained most of the expanded thyroid clonotypes (frequency above 0.001), which suggests that blood repertoires may reflect thyroid immune responses. A 13 V-J signature model separated ophthalmopathy from stable hyperthyroidism, with approximately 86% sensitivity and 81.08% specificity in cross-validation and 80%/75% in testing. In validation, the model predicted progression to ophthalmopathy a median of roughly 6.1 months before onset, with 65% to 71% sensitivity and roughly 73% specificity. To identify TCR V-J signatures that set the groups apart, the researchers used a discovery cohort of more than 95 patients, made up of approximately 43 with Graves' ophthalmopathy and 55 to 65 with stable Graves' hyperthyroidism. Prospective prediction of ophthalmopathy was tested in an independent validation cohort of approximately 19 hyperthyroidism patients and some 17 patients who later progressed to ophthalmopathy. The roughly 91 discovery patients were randomly divided into training and test sets at a 7:3 ratio. Thyroid tissue and blood T-cell repertoires from six or seven Graves' hyperthyroidism patients were also compared in the study. After blood sampling, hyperthyroidism patients were treated with methimazole at a starting dose of 30 mg daily, and ophthalmopathy patients were treated with high-dose intravenous methylprednisolone. Libraries were constructed in a second round of multiplex PCR, after which size selection and purification were carried out. Paired-end sequencing of the libraries was performed with 100 bp reads on an Illumina HiSeq2000. SOAPnuke was used to process the raw data, removing reads that contained adapters or uncalled bases, had a mean Phred below 15, or lacked an exact match to the constant primer or identifier. High-quality paired reads were merged using COPE v1.2.5, and each unique nucleotide sequence was defined as a clonotype. MiTCR v1.1 was used to align clonotypes to the IMGT TRBV, TRBD and TRBJ reference segments. Only V-J combinations with frequency above 0.0001, covering 99% to 99.2% of repertoires, were analysed. The TCS score was defined as the ratio of F50 (clonal expansion) to E x V (chaos), calculated using BLOSUM62-based TCRdist between CDR3 peptides within each V-J. Welch's t-statistics and random forest reduced around 510 V-J features to roughly 13, which were used in a naive Bayes classifier (R e1071). Sample size was not statistically predetermined, and blinding of investigators to group allocation was not performed. TCR Vbeta CDR3 sequencing of roughly 140 peripheral blood samples (approximately 44 ophthalmopathy, 70 to 85 hyperthyroidism and approximately 17 progressor patients) is reported in the paper.

The chain was built from TRBV7-9 and TRBJ2-1, and 7 junctional nucleotides match TRBD2. The starting material was peripheral blood mononuclear cells (PBMCs), obtained at new diagnosis, from a patient treated with antithyroid drugs. The clonotype comes from a woman in her forties or fifties with Graves disease. Donor details come from another sample of the same person, matched by shared clones. For the CDR3, the sequence is CASSPSGGSSYNEQFF. The DNA sequence is TGTGCCAGCAGCCCAAGCGGCGGGAGCTCCTACAATGAGCAGTTCTTC.